This T cell receptor beta chain appears in the sequencing data of a study of blood T cell repertoires in COVID-19. Turning to the study itself: COVID-19 samples from acute and convalescent phases originated in the United States, Italy and Spain. T cells, B-cell-depleted T cells, or PBMCs provided the cDNA or gDNA that served as material.

V lost 2 bases and J lost 1, with 5 bases in between. CDR1 and CDR2 from the germline V gene are GTSNPN and SVGIG (reference sequence). This CDR3 has 12 amino acids. Authors' analysis steps: Estimation of nucleated cell counts relied on the amplification of reference gene primers. The assay was immunoSEQ multiplex PCR, and TCRdb's table has in-frame clones only and misses some. That table is the source of V, J and clone size, and D and trimming were worked out from the DNA. In the table there are around 250,000 clones, approximately 85% of which are singletons. The sample comprised peripheral blood. The chain is built from TRBV30 and TRBJ1-1, with no clear D. The receptor was isolated from a human donor in a cohort sampled during active COVID-19. DNA of the CDR3: TGTGCCTGGAGTCTGTCGAACACTGAAGCTTTCTTT. The encoded protein is CAWSLSNTEAFF.